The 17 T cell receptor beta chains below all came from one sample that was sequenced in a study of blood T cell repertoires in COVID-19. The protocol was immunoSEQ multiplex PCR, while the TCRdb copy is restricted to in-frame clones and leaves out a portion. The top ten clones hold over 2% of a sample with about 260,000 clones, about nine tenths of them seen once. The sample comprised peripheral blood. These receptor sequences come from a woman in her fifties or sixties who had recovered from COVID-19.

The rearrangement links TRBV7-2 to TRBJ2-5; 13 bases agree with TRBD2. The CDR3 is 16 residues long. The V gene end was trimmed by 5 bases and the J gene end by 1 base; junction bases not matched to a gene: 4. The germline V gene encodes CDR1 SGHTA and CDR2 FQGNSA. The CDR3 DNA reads TGTGCCAGCAGCCCACTAGCGGGGGGGCTCCAAGAGACCCAGTACTTC. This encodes CASSPLAGGLQETQYF.

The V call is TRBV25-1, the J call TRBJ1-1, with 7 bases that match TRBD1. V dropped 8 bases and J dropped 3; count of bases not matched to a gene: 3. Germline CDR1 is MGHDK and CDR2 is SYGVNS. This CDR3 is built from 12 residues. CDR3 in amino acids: CASSQGYTEAFF. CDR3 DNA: TGTGCCAGCTCACAGGGGTACACTGAAGCTTTCTTT. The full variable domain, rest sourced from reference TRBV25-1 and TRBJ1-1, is EADIYQTPRYLVIGTGKKITLECSQTMGHDKMYWYQQDPGMELHLIHYSYGVNSTEKGDLSSESTVSRIRTEHFPLTLESARPSHTSQYLCASSQGYTEAFFGQGTRLTVV.

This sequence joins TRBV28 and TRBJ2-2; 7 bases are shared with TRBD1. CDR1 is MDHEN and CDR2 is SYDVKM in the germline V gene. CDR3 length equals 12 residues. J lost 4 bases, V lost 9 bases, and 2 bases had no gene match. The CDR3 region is CASRQGTGELFF. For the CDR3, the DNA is TGTGCCAGTAGACAGGGCACCGGGGAGCTGTTTTTT. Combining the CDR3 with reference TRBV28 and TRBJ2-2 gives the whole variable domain DVKVTQSSRYLVKRTGEKVFLECVQDMDHENMFWYRQDPGLGLRLIYFSYDVKMKEKGDIPEGYSVSREKKERFSLILESASTNQTSMYLCASRQGTGELFFGEGSRLTVL.

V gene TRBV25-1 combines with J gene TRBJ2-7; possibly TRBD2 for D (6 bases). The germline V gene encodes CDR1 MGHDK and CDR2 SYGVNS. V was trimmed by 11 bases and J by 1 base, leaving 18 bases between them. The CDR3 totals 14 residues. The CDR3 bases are TGTGCCCAGCGGGCGTTAGAATTTTCCTACGAGCAGTACTTC. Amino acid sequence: CAQRALEFSYEQYF.

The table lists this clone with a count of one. The CDR3 here is CSASLQGNTEAFF. CDR3 nucleotide sequence: TGCAGTGCTAGTTTACAGGGCAACACTGAAGCTTTCTTT. The chain joins TRBV20-1 to TRBJ1-1; D might be TRBD1 (6 bases). The CDR3 has 13 residues. Trimming took 3 bases from V and 2 from J, leaving 10 bases between them. Germline lookup yields CDR1 DFQATT and CDR2 SNEGSKA (reference sequence).

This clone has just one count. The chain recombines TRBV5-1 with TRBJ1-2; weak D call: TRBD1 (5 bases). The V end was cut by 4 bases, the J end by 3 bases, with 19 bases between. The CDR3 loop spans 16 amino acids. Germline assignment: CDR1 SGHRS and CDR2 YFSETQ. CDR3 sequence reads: CASSLGLGQGYYGYTF. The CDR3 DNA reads TGCGCCAGCAGCCTGGGGCTCGGGCAGGGATACTATGGCTACACCTTC.

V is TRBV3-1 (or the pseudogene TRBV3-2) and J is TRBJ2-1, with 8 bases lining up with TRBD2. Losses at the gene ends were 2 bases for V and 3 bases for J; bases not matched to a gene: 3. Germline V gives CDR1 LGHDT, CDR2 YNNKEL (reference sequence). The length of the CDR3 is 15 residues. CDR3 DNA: TGTGCCAGCAGCCAAACGGGGGGGCTCTACAATGAGCAGTTCTTC. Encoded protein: CASSQTGGLYNEQFF.

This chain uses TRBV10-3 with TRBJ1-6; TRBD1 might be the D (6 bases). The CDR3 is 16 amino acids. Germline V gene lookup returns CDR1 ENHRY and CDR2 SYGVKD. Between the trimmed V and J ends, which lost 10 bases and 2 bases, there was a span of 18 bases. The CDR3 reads CATGTGTHTYNSPLHF. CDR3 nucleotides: TGTGCCACAGGTACCGGGACACATACCTATAATTCACCCCTCCACTTT.

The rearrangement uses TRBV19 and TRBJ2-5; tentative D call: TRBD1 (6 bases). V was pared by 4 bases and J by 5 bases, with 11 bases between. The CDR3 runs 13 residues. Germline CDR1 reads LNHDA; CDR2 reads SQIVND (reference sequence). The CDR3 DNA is TGTGCCAGTAGTAGCACAGGGTGGGAGACCCAGTACTTC. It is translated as CASSSTGWETQYF. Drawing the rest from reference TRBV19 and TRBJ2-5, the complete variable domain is DGGITQSPKYLFRKEGQNVTLSCEQNLNHDAMYWYRQDPGQGLRLIYYSQIVNDFQKGDIAEGYSVSREKKESFPLTVTSAQKNPTAFYLCASSSTGWETQYFGPGTRLLVL.

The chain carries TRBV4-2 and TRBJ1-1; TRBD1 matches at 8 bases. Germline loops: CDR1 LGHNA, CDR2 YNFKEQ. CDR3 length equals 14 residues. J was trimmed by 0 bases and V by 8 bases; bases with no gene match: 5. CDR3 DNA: TGTGCCAGCGACCGACAGGGGCTGAACACTGAAGCTTTCTTT. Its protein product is CASDRQGLNTEAFF.

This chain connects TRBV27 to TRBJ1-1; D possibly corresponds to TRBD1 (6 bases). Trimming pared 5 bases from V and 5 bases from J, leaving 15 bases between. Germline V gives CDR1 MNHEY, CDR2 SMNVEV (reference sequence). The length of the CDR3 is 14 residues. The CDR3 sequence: CASSLYTGTTEAFF. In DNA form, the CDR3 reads TGTGCCAGCAGTCTATATACAGGGACAACTGAAGCTTTCTTT.

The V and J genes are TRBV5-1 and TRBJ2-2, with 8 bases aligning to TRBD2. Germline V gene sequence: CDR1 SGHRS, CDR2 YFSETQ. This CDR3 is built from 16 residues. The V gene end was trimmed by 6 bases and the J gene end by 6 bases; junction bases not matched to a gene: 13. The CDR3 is CASNPSGGPGAGELFF. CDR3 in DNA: TGCGCCAGCAACCCCAGCGGGGGACCCGGGGCCGGGGAGCTGTTTTTT.

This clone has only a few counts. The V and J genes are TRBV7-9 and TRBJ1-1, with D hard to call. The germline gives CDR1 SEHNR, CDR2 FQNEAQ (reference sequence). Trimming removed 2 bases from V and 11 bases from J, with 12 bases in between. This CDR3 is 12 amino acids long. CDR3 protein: CASSLREARAFF. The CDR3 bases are TGTGCCAGCAGCTTAAGGGAGGCGCGGGCTTTCTTT.

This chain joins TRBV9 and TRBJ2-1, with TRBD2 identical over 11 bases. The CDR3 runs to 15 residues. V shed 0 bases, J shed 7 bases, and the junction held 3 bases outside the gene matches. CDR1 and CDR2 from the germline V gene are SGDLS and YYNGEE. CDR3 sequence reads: CASSVVAGGRNEQFF. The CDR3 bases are TGTGCCAGCAGCGTAGTAGCGGGAGGGCGGAATGAGCAGTTCTTC.

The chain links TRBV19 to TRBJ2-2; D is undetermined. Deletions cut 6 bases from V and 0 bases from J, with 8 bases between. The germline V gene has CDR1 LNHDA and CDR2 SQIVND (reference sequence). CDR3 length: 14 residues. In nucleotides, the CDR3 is TGTGCCAGTAGATTCCCGGCGAACACCGGGGAGCTGTTTTTT. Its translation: CASRFPANTGELFF.

CDR3 DNA: TGTGCCAGCAGCTCGCGAAGGGGAGGCAACACTGAAGCTTTCTTT. As protein: CASSSRRGGNTEAFF. The genes are TRBV7-9 and TRBJ1-1; weak D call: TRBD1 (5 bases). Germline V lookup: CDR1 SEHNR, CDR2 FQNEAQ (reference sequence). The V gene lost 4 bases and the J gene lost 2 bases, with 14 bases spanning the gap. The CDR3 loop spans 15 amino acids.

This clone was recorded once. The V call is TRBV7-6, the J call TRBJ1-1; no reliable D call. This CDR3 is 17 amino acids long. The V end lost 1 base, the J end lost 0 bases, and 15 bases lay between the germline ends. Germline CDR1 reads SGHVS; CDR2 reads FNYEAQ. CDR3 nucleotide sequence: TGTGCCAGCAGCTTAGTGGTTCGGGGTGGGATGAACACTGAAGCTTTCTTT. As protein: CASSLVVRGGMNTEAFF. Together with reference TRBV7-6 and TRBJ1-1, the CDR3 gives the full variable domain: GAGVSQSPRYKVTKRGQDVALRCDPISGHVSLYWYRQALGQGPEFLTYFNYEAQQDKSGLPNDRFSAERPEGSISTLTIQRTEQRDSAMYRCASSLVVRGGMNTEAFFGQGTRLTVV.